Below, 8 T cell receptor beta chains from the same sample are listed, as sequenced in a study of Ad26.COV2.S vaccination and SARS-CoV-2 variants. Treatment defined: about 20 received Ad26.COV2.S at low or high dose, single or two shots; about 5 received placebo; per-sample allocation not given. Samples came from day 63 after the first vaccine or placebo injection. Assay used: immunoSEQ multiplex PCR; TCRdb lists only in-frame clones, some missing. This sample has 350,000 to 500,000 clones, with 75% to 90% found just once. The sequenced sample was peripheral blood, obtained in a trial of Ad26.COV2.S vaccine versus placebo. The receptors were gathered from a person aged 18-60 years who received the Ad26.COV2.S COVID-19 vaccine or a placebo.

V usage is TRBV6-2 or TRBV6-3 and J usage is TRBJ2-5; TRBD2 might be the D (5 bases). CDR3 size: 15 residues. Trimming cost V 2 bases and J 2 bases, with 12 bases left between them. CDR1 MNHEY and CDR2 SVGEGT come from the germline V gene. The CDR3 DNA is TGTGCCAGCAGTTACCGGCTAGCCCTACAAGAGACCCAGTACTTC. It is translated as CASSYRLALQETQYF.

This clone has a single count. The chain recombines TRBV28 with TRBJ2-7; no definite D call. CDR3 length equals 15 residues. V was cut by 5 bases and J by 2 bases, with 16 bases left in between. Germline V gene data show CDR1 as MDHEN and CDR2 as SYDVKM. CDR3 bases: TGTGCCAGCAGTCTCCCTCCCGATACGACCTACGAGCAGTACTTC. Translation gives CASSLPPDTTYEQYF.

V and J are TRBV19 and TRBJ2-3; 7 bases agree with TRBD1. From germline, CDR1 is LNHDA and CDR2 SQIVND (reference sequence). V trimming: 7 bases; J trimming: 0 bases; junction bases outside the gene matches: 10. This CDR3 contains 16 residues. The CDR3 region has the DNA TGTGCCAGTATAGGGACAGACCCTTCTAGCACAGATACGCAGTATTTT. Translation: CASIGTDPSSTDTQYF.

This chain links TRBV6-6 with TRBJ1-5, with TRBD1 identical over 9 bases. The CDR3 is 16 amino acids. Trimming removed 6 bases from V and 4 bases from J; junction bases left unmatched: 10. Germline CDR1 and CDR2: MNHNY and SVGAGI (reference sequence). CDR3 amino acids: CASRPGTGRGNQPQHF. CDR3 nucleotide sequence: TGTGCCAGCAGACCCGGGACAGGGAGGGGGAATCAGCCCCAGCATTTT.

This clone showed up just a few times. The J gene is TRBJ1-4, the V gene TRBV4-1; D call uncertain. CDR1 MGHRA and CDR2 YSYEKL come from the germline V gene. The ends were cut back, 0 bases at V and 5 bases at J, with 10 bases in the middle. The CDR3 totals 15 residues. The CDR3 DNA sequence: TGCGCCAGCAGCCAAGAGGTCGCGGAAAATGAAAAACTGTTTTTT. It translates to CASSQEVAENEKLFF.

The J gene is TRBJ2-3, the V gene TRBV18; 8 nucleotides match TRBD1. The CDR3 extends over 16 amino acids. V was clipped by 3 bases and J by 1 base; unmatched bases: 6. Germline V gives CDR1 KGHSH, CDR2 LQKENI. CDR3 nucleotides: TGTGCCAGCTCACCGGTCGGGACAGGTGGCACAGATACGCAGTATTTT. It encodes CASSPVGTGGTDTQYF.

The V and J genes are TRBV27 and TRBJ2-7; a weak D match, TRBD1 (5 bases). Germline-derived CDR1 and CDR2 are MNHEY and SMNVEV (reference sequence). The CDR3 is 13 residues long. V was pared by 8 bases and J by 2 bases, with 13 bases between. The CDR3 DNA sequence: TGTGCCAGCCGCCTCGACAGCACCTACGAGCAGTACTTC. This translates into CASRLDSTYEQYF.

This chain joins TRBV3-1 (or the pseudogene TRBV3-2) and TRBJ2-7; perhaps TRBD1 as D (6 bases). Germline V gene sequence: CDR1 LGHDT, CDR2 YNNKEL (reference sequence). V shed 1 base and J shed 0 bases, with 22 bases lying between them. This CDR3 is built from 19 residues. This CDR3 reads CASSQAGRGYSYFSYEQYF. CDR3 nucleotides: TGTGCCAGCAGCCAAGCTGGCAGGGGCTACTCCTACTTCTCCTACGAGCAGTACTTC.